This T cell receptor (beta chain) was sequenced during a study of control samples from healthy donors and cancer patients. TCRdb keeps only in-frame clones here, not all; method: immunoSEQ multiplex PCR. This repertoire shows hundreds of thousands of clones, over 75% found once; its top ten account for roughly 14%. CDR3 length: 15 amino acids. Germline-derived CDR1 and CDR2 are SEHNR and FQNEAQ (reference sequence). V lost 4 bases to trimming and J lost 5 bases, with 14 bases between them. The sequence derives from a woman in her fifties or sixties with lung cancer. The specimen was PBMCs. The chain links TRBV7-9 to TRBJ1-4; maybe TRBD1 (5 bases). Written as DNA, the CDR3 is TGTGCCAGCAGCTACTTGGGGGTCCCGAATGAAAAACTGTTTTTT. This translates into CASSYLGVPNEKLFF.